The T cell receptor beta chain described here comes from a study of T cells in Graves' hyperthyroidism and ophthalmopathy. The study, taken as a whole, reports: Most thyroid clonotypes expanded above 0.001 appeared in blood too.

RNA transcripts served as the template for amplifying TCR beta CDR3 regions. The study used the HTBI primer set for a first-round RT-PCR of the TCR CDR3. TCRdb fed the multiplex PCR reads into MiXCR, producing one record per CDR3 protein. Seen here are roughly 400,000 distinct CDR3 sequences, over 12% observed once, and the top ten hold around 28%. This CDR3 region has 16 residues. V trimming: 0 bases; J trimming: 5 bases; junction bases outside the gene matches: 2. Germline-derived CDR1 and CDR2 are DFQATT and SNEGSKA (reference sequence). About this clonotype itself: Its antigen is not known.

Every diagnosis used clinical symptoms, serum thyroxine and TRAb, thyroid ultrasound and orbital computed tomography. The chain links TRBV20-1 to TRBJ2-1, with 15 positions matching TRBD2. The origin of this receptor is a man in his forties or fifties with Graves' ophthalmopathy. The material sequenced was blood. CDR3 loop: CSARDWTSGRDNEQFF. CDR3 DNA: TGCAGTGCTAGAGATTGGACTAGCGGGAGGGACAATGAGCAGTTCTTC.